The sequence of this T cell receptor (beta chain) was determined in a study of blood T cell repertoires in COVID-19. This clone was recorded only once. The table came from immunoSEQ multiplex PCR; TCRdb's copy has only in-frame clones and leaves some out. The table records about 290,000 clones, roughly 90% of them present only once. This receptor was taken from a middle-aged woman who had recovered from COVID-19. The sample was peripheral blood.

As DNA, the CDR3 is TGTGCCATCACCGAAGGGACAGGGGGCACAGATACGCAGTATTTT. It yields the protein CAITEGTGGTDTQYF. The chain links TRBV10-3 to TRBJ2-3, with TRBD1 identical over 10 bases. Germline V gives CDR1 ENHRY, CDR2 SYGVKD. The CDR3 spans 15 residues. V shed 7 bases and J 1 base; nucleotides not matched to a gene: 5.